This entry features one T cell receptor beta chain sequence. RNA was isolated and reverse transcribed to cDNA, the sequencing template. Profiled with immunoSEQ multiplex PCR; TCRdb holds only in-frame clones, not every one. The sample yields approximately 180,000 clones, just under 60% seen once. These data originate in a study of CD8+ T cells in alopecia areata. This CDR3 spans 14 amino acids. CDR1 is MNHNS and CDR2 is SASEGT in the germline V gene. V was pared by 6 bases and J by 0 bases, with 8 bases between. The rearrangement joins TRBV6-1 to TRBJ2-2; possible D gene TRBD1, 6 bases. The clonotype was recovered from a human donor with alopecia areata. The sample consisted of CD4+ T cells sorted from blood, taken at week 0. As DNA, the CDR3 is TGTGCCAGCAGATGGACAGCGAACACCGGGGAGCTGTTTTTT. Its protein product is CASRWTANTGELFF.